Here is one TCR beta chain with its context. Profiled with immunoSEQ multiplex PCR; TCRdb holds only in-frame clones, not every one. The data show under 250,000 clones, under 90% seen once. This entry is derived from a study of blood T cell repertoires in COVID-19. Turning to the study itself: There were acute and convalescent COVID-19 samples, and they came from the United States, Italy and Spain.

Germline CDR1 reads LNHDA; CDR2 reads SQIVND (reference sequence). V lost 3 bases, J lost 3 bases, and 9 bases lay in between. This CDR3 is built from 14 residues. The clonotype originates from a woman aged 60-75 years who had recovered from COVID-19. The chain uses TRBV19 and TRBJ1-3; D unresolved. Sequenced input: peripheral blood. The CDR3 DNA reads TGTGCCAGTAGTATTGCCGAGGGTGGAAACACCATATATTTT. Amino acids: CASSIAEGGNTIYF.